This is a list of T cell receptor beta chains from one sample in a study of T cells after yellow fever vaccination. TCRdb recomputed calls from the 5' RACE reads with MiXCR, one row per CDR3 protein. The profile shows hundreds of thousands of distinct CDR3 sequences, under 25% of them singletons. Sequencing used PBMCs, obtained 15 days after the yellow fever booster vaccination. Every receptor here comes from a man aged 25 to 40 who received the YFV17D yellow fever vaccine. The CDR3 runs from the conserved cysteine through the conserved F or W. D genes are given only for firm matches. Clone size is given for some rows only: seen once, a few or many times, or a class if the clone is expanded.

v_gene: TRBV20-1; j_gene: TRBJ1-5; d_gene: .; abundance: .; CDR3nt: TGCAGTGCGAACAGGGTACGCAATCAGCCCCAGCATTTT; CDR3aa: CSANRVRNQPQHF
v_gene: TRBV6-1; j_gene: TRBJ1-5; d_gene: .; abundance: .; CDR3nt: TGTGCCAGCAGCCCGTTTGGAGGGAGCAATCAGCCCCAGCATTTT; CDR3aa: CASSPFGGSNQPQHF
v_gene: TRBV3-1; j_gene: TRBJ2-2; d_gene: TRBD2; abundance: few; CDR3nt: TGTGCCAGCAGCCGAGACTATCCGGGACTAGCGAACACCGGGGAGCTGTTTTTT; CDR3aa: CASSRDYPGLANTGELFF
v_gene: TRBV11-2; j_gene: TRBJ2-3; d_gene: TRBD2; abundance: few; CDR3nt: TGTGCCAGCAGCCGTAGCGGGAAGAGCACAGATACGCAGTATTTT; CDR3aa: CASSRSGKSTDTQYF
v_gene: TRBV20-1; j_gene: TRBJ2-7; d_gene: .; abundance: .; CDR3nt: TGCAGTGGAGAGGGCTCCTACCCCTACGAGCAGTACTTC; CDR3aa: CSGEGSYPYEQYF
v_gene: TRBV6-6; j_gene: TRBJ2-7; d_gene: .; abundance: few; CDR3nt: TGTGCCAGCAGTTATACGGGGACCTACGAGCAGTACTTC; CDR3aa: CASSYTGTYEQYF
v_gene: TRBV6-1; j_gene: TRBJ1-2; d_gene: .; abundance: .; CDR3nt: TGTGCCAGCAGGGGTTCAGGGCCCGCTTATGATTTGGGCTACACCTTC; CDR3aa: CASRGSGPAYDLGYTF
v_gene: TRBV6-5; j_gene: TRBJ2-7; d_gene: .; abundance: few; CDR3nt: TGTGCCACCACAGTGTCCCAGCCTTTCTACGAGCAGTACTTC; CDR3aa: CATTVSQPFYEQYF
v_gene: TRBV23-1; j_gene: TRBJ2-1; d_gene: TRBD2; abundance: few; CDR3nt: TGCGCCAGCAGTCAGGGTCCCAGCGGGAGGGTATCCCACAATGAGCAGTTCTTC; CDR3aa: CASSQGPSGRVSHNEQFF
v_gene: TRBV18; j_gene: TRBJ2-3; d_gene: TRBD2; abundance: .; CDR3nt: TGTGCCAGCTCACCACGCGGGAGTAGCACAGATACGCAGTATTTT; CDR3aa: CASSPRGSSTDTQYF
v_gene: TRBV11-2; j_gene: TRBJ2-7; d_gene: TRBD2; abundance: .; CDR3nt: TGTGCCAGCAGCTTAGAAGACACTAGCGGAGGATTCTACGAGCAGTACTTC; CDR3aa: CASSLEDTSGGFYEQYF